This T cell receptor beta chain was captured by sequencing in a study of shared T cell receptors in the human thymus. This CDR3 is 15 amino acids long. V was trimmed by 8 bases and J by 0 bases, leaving 14 bases between them. The germline V gene has CDR1 SGHAT and CDR2 FQNNGV. Here immunoSEQ multiplex PCR was the method, and the copy in TCRdb shows in-frame clones only, minus some. This table has hundreds of thousands of clones, more than 85% appearing once. This chain connects TRBV11-2 to TRBJ2-1; D remains ambiguous. The sequence was collected from a human donor. Sequencing was done on a sample of thymocytes. The CDR3 reads CASATRPSSYNEQFF. Written as DNA, the CDR3 is TGTGCCAGCGCCACCCGACCGAGCTCCTACAATGAGCAGTTCTTC. Variable domain in full (rest from reference TRBV11-2 and TRBJ2-1): EAGVAQSPRYKIIEKRQSVAFWCNPISGHATLYWYQQILGQGPKLLIQFQNNGVVDDSQLPKDRFSAERLKGVDSTLKIQPAKLEDSAVYLCASATRPSSYNEQFFGPGTRLTVL.